One and the same sample provided the 2 T cell receptor beta chains below, sequenced in a study of cytomegalovirus exposure and HLA in healthy donors. The PCR contained 60 Vbeta and 13 Jbeta primers. Clones were sequenced by immunoSEQ multiplex PCR, and TCRdb holds only the in-frame ones, with some missing. Of around 190,000 clones in the sample, over 75% are singletons; the top ten hold less than 3.5%. Sample: PBMCs. Source of these receptors: a woman in her twenties or thirties in good health and CMV-seronegative.

The gene calls are TRBV4-2 and TRBJ2-7; 10 bases match TRBD2. Germline-derived CDR1 and CDR2 are LGHNA and YNFKEQ. The CDR3 consists of 16 residues. The V segment lost 1 base and the J segment 2 bases; nucleotides outside the gene matches: 5. The CDR3: CASSQGSGGPPYEQYF. CDR3 sequence (DNA): TGTGCCAGCAGCCAAGGTAGCGGGGGGCCCCCCTACGAGCAGTACTTC.

The chain carries TRBV27 and TRBJ2-2; 8 bases map to TRBD2. This CDR3 is built from 16 residues. Germline lookup yields CDR1 MNHEY and CDR2 SMNVEV (reference sequence). V trimming: 4 bases; J trimming: 4 bases; junction bases outside the gene matches: 8. The CDR3 nucleotides read TGTGCCAGCAGTTCACTAGCGGCCCAGGGCACCGGGGAGCTGTTTTTT. Encoded protein: CASSSLAAQGTGELFF.